This T cell receptor (beta chain) was retrieved from a study of blood T cell repertoires in COVID-19. Study at large: From the United States, Italy and Spain came samples of acute and convalescent COVID-19. PBMCs, B-cell-depleted T cells, or T cells provided the cDNA or gDNA that made up the material.

The assay was immunoSEQ multiplex PCR, and TCRdb's table has in-frame clones only and misses some. This table has roughly 350,000 clones, around nine tenths appearing once. The sequencing sample was made of peripheral blood. The sequence came from a young woman who had recovered from COVID-19.

CDR3 bases: TGTGCCAGCAGCCATACAGGGGGTAATGAAAAACTGTTTTTT. This translates into CASSHTGGNEKLFF. The chain links TRBV5-6 to TRBJ1-4; 8 bases agree with TRBD1. In germline, CDR1 is SGHDT, CDR2 YYEEEE. The CDR3 spans 14 residues. The V and J ends lost 4 bases and 4 bases, in that order; junction bases with no gene match: 3.